A few counts support the clone carrying this T cell receptor (beta chain). The antigen remains unidentified. This sample is part of a study of cytomegalovirus exposure and HLA in healthy donors. Overall study results and limits: In a later analysis, at a false discovery rate of 0.05, 15,000 to 20,000 TCR beta sequences matched HLA alleles.

J was trimmed by 6 bases and V by 0 bases; bases with no gene match: 0. The CDR3 is 12 amino acids. Germline CDR1 is SGHNT and CDR2 is YYREEE (reference sequence). The study ran its PCR with 60 Vbeta and 13 Jbeta primers. This table comes from immunoSEQ multiplex PCR, and its TCRdb copy is limited to in-frame clones, with some not included. The table lists 72,000 or so clones, roughly 66% of them singletons. The receptor's source is a woman aged 50 to 65 in good health and CMV-seronegative. The sequenced sample was PBMCs. This sequence joins TRBV5-4 and TRBJ2-7; 7 bases line up with TRBD2. The CDR3 spells CASSLGGGEQYF. CDR3 DNA sequence: TGTGCCAGCAGCTTGGGGGGGGGCGAGCAGTACTTC.